There are many counts of the clone carrying this T cell receptor beta chain. These data come from a study of early T cells in non-severe SARS-CoV-2 infection. Germline lookup yields CDR1 SGHTA and CDR2 FQGNSA. Trimming pared 8 bases from V and 2 bases from J, leaving 16 bases between. CDR3 length equals 15 residues. One entry per CDR3 protein, called by TCRdb with MiXCR from the 5' RACE reads. The sample carries 90,000 to 120,000 distinct CDR3 sequences, over 10% recorded once. This TCR derives from an adult who was a healthcare worker with PCR-confirmed SARS-CoV-2 infection or an uninfected control (not recorded which). What was sequenced was whole blood. V gene TRBV7-2 combines with J gene TRBJ1-3, with D uncertain. Here the CDR3 reads CASATRTGTGNTIYF. The CDR3 DNA reads TGTGCCAGCGCAACCCGAACTGGGACTGGAAACACCATATATTTT. Supplemented by reference TRBV7-2 and TRBJ1-3, the full variable domain reads GAGVSQSPSNKVTEKGKDVELRCDPISGHTALYWYRQSLGQGLEFLIYFQGNSAPDKSGLPSDRFSAERTGGSVSTLTIQRTQQEDSAVYLCASATRTGTGNTIYFGEGSWLTVV.